This TCR beta chain was identified during a study of tumor-infiltrating lymphocytes in primary liver carcinoma. Study-level information: Each of the growths was stage T1-T3 N0M0, extending roughly 4.2 to 11 cm across.

The researchers produced TCR beta cDNA from around 0.5 ug total RNA with a constant-region primer. Libraries for TCR beta were built through three nested multiplex PCR rounds, which together made up a slightly modified ARM-PCR procedure. Use of TRBV1-TRBV30 forward primers with a C-beta reverse primer characterized the first two PCR rounds, which lasted around 9 cycles each. TCRdb re-called the multiplex PCR reads with MiXCR, one entry per CDR3 protein. The sample has 20,000 to 25,000 distinct CDR3 sequences, 75% to 80% seen once; the top ten hold under 45%. General observations from the study: Roughly 7-24% of top clones, and no more, occurred in all five tumor regions.

In regard to this clonotype: Its antigen is undetermined. The junction and the germline gene differ at one end; a read error may be behind it.

This CDR3 contains 17 residues. Germline assignment: CDR1 DFQATT and CDR2 SNEGSKA (reference sequence). Co-extraction of both nucleic acids (RNA and DNA) used about 18-34 mg of unsorted bulk tissue. More than 75% viable tumor cells made up every tumor sample. The sequenced material came from liver tumor tissue from sampling region 1. Subset in this sample: tumor region T1, superior pole. This rearrangement joins TRBV20-1 to TRBJ2-1, with D possibly being TRBD2 (7 bases). The clonotype originates from a woman younger than 45 with primary liver carcinoma and hepatitis B virus infection. CDR3 in DNA: TGCAGTGCTAGAGACTCCCAGGGGACTAACGGGAGCTATGAGCAGTTATTC. Its translation: CSARDSQGTNGSYEQLF.